These 8 T cell receptor beta chains were all obtained from the same sample, sequenced in a study of blood T cell repertoires in COVID-19. Assay used: immunoSEQ multiplex PCR; TCRdb lists only in-frame clones, some missing. The data show 150,000 to 200,000 clones, around nine tenths seen once. The material sequenced was peripheral blood. These receptors came from a human donor in a cohort sampled during active COVID-19.

Of note for this clone: In the same sample, other DNA sequences code for this CDR3. The V call is TRBV2, the J call TRBJ1-4; 8 bases are shared with TRBD1. Germline CDR1 and CDR2: SNHLY and FYNNEI. The CDR3 is made up of 17 amino acids. The trim removed 4 bases at V and 7 bases at J, leaving 14 bases unmatched. CDR3 residues: CASSAGDRGIDGEKLFF. CDR3 in DNA: TGTGCCAGCAGTGCCGGAGACAGGGGAATCGATGGTGAAAAACTGTTTTTT.

The chain joins TRBV7-6 to TRBJ2-2; TRBD2 agrees at 8 bases. The CDR3 has 16 amino acids. Trimming removed 5 bases from V and 4 bases from J; junction bases left unmatched: 9. Germline assignment: CDR1 SGHVS and CDR2 FNYEAQ. In DNA form, the CDR3 reads TGTGCCAGCAGCCCGATGCGTAGCGGGGCCACCGGGGAGCTGTTTTTT. Its translation is CASSPMRSGATGELFF. Drawing the rest from reference TRBV7-6 and TRBJ2-2, the complete variable domain is GAGVSQSPRYKVTKRGQDVALRCDPISGHVSLYWYRQALGQGPEFLTYFNYEAQQDKSGLPNDRFSAERPEGSISTLTIQRTEQRDSAMYRCASSPMRSGATGELFFGEGSRLTVL.

The chain carries TRBV2 and TRBJ2-1; 8 nucleotides match TRBD2. The V and J ends lost 5 bases and 5 bases, in that order; junction bases with no gene match: 8. The CDR3 sequence is 15 residues long. CDR1 SNHLY and CDR2 FYNNEI come from the germline V gene. As DNA, the CDR3 is TGTGCCAGCAGTCCTAAACTAGCGGACCACAATGAGCAGTTCTTC. It codes for CASSPKLADHNEQFF.

The chain carries TRBV2 and TRBJ2-1; 9 bases align to TRBD2. Germline CDR1 SNHLY, CDR2 FYNNEI. With V trimmed by 5 bases and J by 5 bases, 7 bases remained unmatched. CDR3 length equals 15 residues. The CDR3 reads CASSTSGRLDNEQFF. CDR3 sequence (DNA): TGTGCCAGCAGTACCAGCGGGAGGCTCGACAATGAGCAGTTCTTC.

A remark on this clone: Its ends do not fully match the called genes, so a read error is possible. The chain uses TRBV7-8 and TRBJ1-1; D is perhaps TRBD1 (5 bases). The germline gives CDR1 SGHVS, CDR2 FQNEAQ. This CDR3 comprises 11 residues. The CDR3 coding sequence is TGTGCCAGCAGCCCGGACACGGAAGCTTTCTTT. Translation: CASSPDTEAFF.

The CDR3 sequence is CASSATVSNTEAFF. In DNA form, the CDR3 reads TGCGCCAGCAGCGCGACAGTCTCGAACACTGAAGCTTTCTTT. V is TRBV5-1 and J is TRBJ1-1; TRBD1 is a possible D gene (5 bases). The V end lost 4 bases, the J end lost 1 base, and 11 bases lay between the germline ends. The CDR3 totals 14 residues. Germline V gene lookup returns CDR1 SGHRS and CDR2 YFSETQ.

J is TRBJ2-1 and V is TRBV6-6; D is undetermined. This CDR3 is 12 amino acids long. V lost 4 bases and J 6 bases, leaving 7 bases between the germline ends. Looked up from germline, CDR1 is MNHNY and CDR2 is SVGAGI (reference sequence). The CDR3 coding sequence is TGTGCCAGCAGTTTTGGCAGCAATGAGCAGTTCTTC. This sequence encodes CASSFGSNEQFF.

This chain connects TRBV5-1 to TRBJ2-1; D is possibly TRBD2 (6 bases). V gave up 4 bases and J gave up 2 bases, with 13 bases separating them. This CDR3 region has 15 residues. Germline V gives CDR1 SGHRS, CDR2 YFSETQ. The CDR3 protein is CASSETSSPYNEQFF. The CDR3 nucleotides are TGCGCCAGCAGCGAAACTAGCTCCCCCTACAATGAGCAGTTCTTC.